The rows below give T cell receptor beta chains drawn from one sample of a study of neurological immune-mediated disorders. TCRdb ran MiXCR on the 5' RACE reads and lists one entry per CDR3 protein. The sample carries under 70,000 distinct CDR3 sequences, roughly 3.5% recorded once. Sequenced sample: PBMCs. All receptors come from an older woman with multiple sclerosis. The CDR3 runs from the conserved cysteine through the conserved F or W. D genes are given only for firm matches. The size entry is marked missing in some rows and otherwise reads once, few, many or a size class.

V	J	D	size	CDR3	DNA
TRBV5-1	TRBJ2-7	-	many	CASSLASGGPRSYEQYF	TGCGCCAGCAGCTTGGCCAGCGGCGGGCCGCGCTCCTACGAGCAGTACTTC
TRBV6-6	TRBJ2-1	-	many	CASSPGNYNEQFF	TGTGCCAGCAGTCCAGGCAATTACAATGAGCAGTTCTTC
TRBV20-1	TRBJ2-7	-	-	CSARDQAYSYEQYF	TGCAGTGCTAGAGATCAGGCATACTCCTACGAGCAGTACTTC
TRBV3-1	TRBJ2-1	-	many	CASSGYSRNEQFF	TGTGCCAGCAGCGGGTACAGTCGCAATGAGCAGTTCTTC
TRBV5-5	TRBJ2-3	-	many	CASSSGSIVGDTQYF	TGTGCCAGCAGCTCCGGTAGTATTGTTGGAGATACGCAGTATTTT
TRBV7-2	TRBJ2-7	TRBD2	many	CASSHEGTSGTYEQYF	TGTGCCAGCAGCCACGAGGGGACTAGCGGCACCTACGAGCAGTACTTC
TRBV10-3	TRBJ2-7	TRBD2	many	CAISTSGMYEQYF	TGTGCCATCAGTACTAGCGGTATGTACGAGCAGTACTTC
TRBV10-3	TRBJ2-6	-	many	CAISDWSWLRNSSPGANVLTF	TGTGCCATCAGTGATTGGTCCTGGCTTAGGAACTCTTCGCCTGGGGCCAACGTCCTGACTTTC
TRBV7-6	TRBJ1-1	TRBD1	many	CASSPRGGRSTEAFF	TGTGCCAGCAGCCCCAGGGGGGGCCGGAGCACTGAAGCTTTCTTT
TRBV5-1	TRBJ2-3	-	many	CASGAESTDTQYF	TGCGCCAGCGGGGCGGAAAGCACAGATACGCAGTATTTT
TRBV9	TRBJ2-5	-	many	CASSVEGTGQETQYF	TGTGCCAGCAGCGTAGAGGGAACGGGCCAAGAGACCCAGTACTTC
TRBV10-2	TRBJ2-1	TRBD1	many	CASSENQGQVDEQFF	TGCGCCAGCAGTGAGAATCAGGGACAGGTGGATGAGCAGTTCTTC
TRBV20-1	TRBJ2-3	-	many	CSATGRDTQYF	TGCAGTGCTACGGGACGGGATACGCAGTATTTT
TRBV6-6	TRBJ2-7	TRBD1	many	CASSSGTGGSYEQYF	TGTGCCAGCAGTAGCGGGACAGGGGGGTCCTACGAGCAGTACTTC
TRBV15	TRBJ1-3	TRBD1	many	CATSTGQGGGNTIYF	TGTGCCACCAGCACCGGACAGGGTGGTGGAAACACCATATATTTT
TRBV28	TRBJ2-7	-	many	CASSPTGMDEQYF	TGTGCCAGCAGTCCAACAGGGATGGACGAGCAGTACTTC
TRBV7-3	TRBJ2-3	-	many	CASSYTGGWADTQYF	TGTGCCAGCAGCTACACGGGGGGCTGGGCAGATACGCAGTATTTT
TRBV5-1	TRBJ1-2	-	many	CASGTSDTIYGYTF	TGCGCCAGCGGGACCTCGGACACAATCTATGGCTACACCTTC
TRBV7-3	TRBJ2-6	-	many	CASSPLGNSGANVLTF	TGTGCCAGCAGCCCCCTGGGGAACTCTGGGGCCAACGTCCTGACTTTC
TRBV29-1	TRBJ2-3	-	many	CSVEGDWGRGSTDTQYF	TGCAGCGTTGAAGGGGACTGGGGAAGGGGAAGCACAGATACGCAGTATTTT
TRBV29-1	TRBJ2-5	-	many	CSVEFHAIETQYF	TGCAGCGTTGAATTCCACGCTATTGAGACCCAGTACTTC
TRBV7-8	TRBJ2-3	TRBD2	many	CASSLVLAGGIDTQYF	TGTGCCAGCAGCTTAGTCCTAGCGGGGGGTATCGATACGCAGTATTTT